This T cell receptor (beta chain) was sequenced during a study of blood T cell repertoires in COVID-19. This clone was seen a single time. V gave up 5 bases and J gave up 1 base, with 17 bases separating them. Germline assignment: CDR1 MGHRA and CDR2 YSYEKL. The CDR3 has 16 amino acids. Libraries were prepared by immunoSEQ multiplex PCR; TCRdb keeps only in-frame clonotypes and omits some of them. The profile shows approximately 300,000 clones, about nine tenths of them singletons. The sequence came from a woman aged 25 to 39 who had recovered from COVID-19. The J gene is TRBJ1-2, the V gene TRBV4-1; weak D call: TRBD1 (5 bases). The sample consisted of PBMCs or T cells enriched from blood (not recorded which). CDR3 sequence reads: CASSFTSDSSNYGYTF. DNA for the CDR3: TGCGCCAGCAGCTTTACCTCTGACAGCAGTAACTATGGCTACACCTTC.